Reported below is one T cell receptor (beta chain). Its antigen remains unknown. The identical CDR3 is also encoded by other nucleotide sequences in the sample. This sample was included in a study of shared clonotypes between healthy human individuals. Study at large: Each donor's CD8 memory used one plate, CD8 naive two, each CD4 subset three. General study results and limits: Non-shared clonotypes had lower generation probabilities than those shared by all four donors.

Naive CD8 isolation took CD45RO-negative cells positively selected for CCR7 and excluded terminally differentiated effector memory CD45RA+ cells. All participating donors were Caucasian adults from Nashville, Tennessee. The CDR3 is 14 residues long. Trimming left V 2 bases short and J 4 bases short, with 6 bases between. Germline CDR1 and CDR2: MNHEY and SVGAGI. Assay execution proceeded at the deep level. Assay used: immunoSEQ multiplex PCR; TCRdb lists only in-frame clones, some missing. Among roughly 2.1 million clones listed, 90% to 95% were seen once. Source material: naive CD8+ T cells from PBMCs. The sequence was obtained from a man between 18 and 29 years old in good health. Some clones in this sample may be carry-over from other donors' samples. The V and J genes are TRBV6-5 and TRBJ2-6; the D is unclear. The CDR3 region is CASSYRAGANVLTF. In DNA form, the CDR3 reads TGTGCCAGCAGTTACCGGGCGGGGGCCAACGTCCTGACTTTC.